Sequencing of this TCR beta chain was carried out in a study of blood T cell repertoires in COVID-19. About the research overall: Samples of COVID-19 (acute and convalescent) were obtained from the United States, Italy and Spain. T cells, B-cell-depleted T cells, or PBMCs provided the cDNA or gDNA that served as material.

It was during active infection that Seattle patients were enrolled and then longitudinally followed. The V gene end was trimmed by 4 bases and the J gene end by 3 bases; junction bases not matched to a gene: 4. The CDR3 is made up of 14 amino acids. Germline V lookup: CDR1 SGDLS, CDR2 YYNGEE. As handled by the study authors: The assay estimated nucleated cells by amplifying reference gene primers. Only in-frame clones appear in the TCRdb table, and some are missing; sequencing was by immunoSEQ multiplex PCR. Clonal size and the V and J genes are those of that table, whereas D and trimming came from the DNA. Of fewer than 450,000 clones in the sample, around 88% were seen once.

This rearrangement joins TRBV9 to TRBJ1-1; TRBD1 aligns across 9 bases. Sequencing was performed on peripheral blood. This sequence was found in a woman in her forties or fifties with COVID-19, enrolled during active disease. CDR3 loop: CASSPQGADTEAFF. In nucleotides, the CDR3 is TGTGCCAGCAGCCCACAGGGGGCGGACACTGAAGCTTTCTTT.